The clone carrying this T cell receptor beta chain was recorded at least ten times. Its antigen remains unidentified. The data were taken from a study of T-cell memory formation after mild COVID-19. Overall study results and limits: Clones contracting over day 15 to 85 were CD4/CD8 balanced, with later expanders leaning CD4+. The appearance of some responding clones in pre-infection memory suggested that cross-reactive memory joined.

MiXCR, run by TCRdb on the 5' RACE reads, gives a single entry per CDR3 protein. The sample includes about 38,000 distinct CDR3 sequences, roughly an eighth seen only once; the top ten take just under 30%. The germline CDR1 and CDR2 sequences are DFQATT and SNEGSKA (reference sequence). The V end was cut by 5 bases, the J end by 5 bases, with 21 bases between. The CDR3 is 15 residues long. The genes are TRBV20-1 and TRBJ1-1, with D possibly matching TRBD1 (5 bases). The source material was PBMCs or a T cell subset sorted from them (not recorded which). This sequence was found in a man aged 18 to 30 who had mild COVID-19 (a few samples of this study predate the infection). Cell type and time point are not known. CDR3: CSAPRLGRWDTEAFF. In DNA form, the CDR3 reads TGCAGTGCTCCTAGATTGGGGCGCTGGGATACTGAAGCTTTCTTT.